The 23 T cell receptor beta chains below all came from one sample that was sequenced in a study of radiation and T cells in renal cell carcinoma. The repertoire was sequenced with immunoSEQ multiplex PCR; TCRdb's copy has only in-frame clones and lacks some. The table shows around 81,000 clones, with approximately 86% occurring only once. The time point is: blood 4 weeks post-SBRT, at nephrectomy. Treatment of the sample: 15 Gy SBRT to primary tumor, nephrectomy 4 weeks later. The sample consisted of blood, taken from a patient whose treatment included radiotherapy and nephrectomy. The receptors were sampled from a man between 45 and 60 years old with renal cell carcinoma.

The chain employs TRBV19 and TRBJ2-7; no reliable D call. From germline, CDR1 is LNHDA and CDR2 SQIVND (reference sequence). The CDR3 contains 14 residues. V was pared by 9 bases and J by 0 bases, with 15 bases between. The CDR3 sequence is CASTMGLGSYEQYF. CDR3 sequence (DNA): TGTGCCAGCACCATGGGTCTGGGCTCCTACGAGCAGTACTTC. Full variable domain (missing parts from reference TRBV19 and TRBJ2-7): DGGITQSPKYLFRKEGQNVTLSCEQNLNHDAMYWYRQDPGQGLRLIYYSQIVNDFQKGDIAEGYSVSREKKESFPLTVTSAQKNPTAFYLCASTMGLGSYEQYFGPGTRLTVT.

The CDR3 spells CAISAYLAGGYYEQYF. The CDR3 nucleotides read TGTGCCATCAGTGCCTACCTAGCGGGGGGGTACTACGAGCAGTACTTC. The chain couples TRBV10-3 to TRBJ2-7; 12 nucleotides line up with TRBD2. Germline-derived CDR1 and CDR2 are ENHRY and SYGVKD. The junction had 7 bases not matched to a gene; V was cut back by 4 bases and J by 3 bases. This CDR3 is built from 16 residues.

The sample holds one count of this clone. CDR3 sequence reads: CASSKTYEQYF. The DNA of the CDR3 is TGTGCCAGCAGCAAGACCTACGAGCAGTACTTC. V is TRBV28 and J is TRBJ2-7; D gene uncertain. This CDR3 has 11 residues. V lost 6 bases and J lost 2, with 5 bases in between. CDR1 is MDHEN, CDR2 SYDVKM, per germline.

The chain recombines TRBV6-1 with TRBJ1-1; no clear D gene. Trimming cost V 1 base and J 2 bases, with 5 bases left between them. The length of the CDR3 is 13 residues. Germline CDR1 and CDR2: MNHNS and SASEGT. This CDR3 reads CASSEEPNTEAFF. Here the CDR3 DNA reads TGTGCCAGCAGTGAAGAACCTAACACTGAAGCTTTCTTT.

Notes on this clone: A junction end diverges from the germline sequence, so it may reflect a read error. The chain is built from TRBV7-7 and TRBJ2-3, with 10 bases that match TRBD2. Germline CDR1 is SSHAT and CDR2 is FNYEAQ (reference sequence). This CDR3 is 15 amino acids long. CDR3 sequence: CASSPSGGGTDTQYF. Here the CDR3 DNA reads TGTGCTAGCAGCCCCAGCGGGGGGGGCACAGATACGCAGTATTTT.

V gene TRBV2 combines with J gene TRBJ1-3; unclear D gene. Germline loops: CDR1 SNHLY, CDR2 FYNNEI. CDR3 size: 15 residues. The V end lost 5 bases, the J end lost 0 bases, and 11 bases lay between the germline ends. CDR3 amino acids: CASSRTRDSGNTIYF. CDR3 sequence (DNA): TGTGCCAGCAGTAGAACCCGGGACTCTGGAAACACCATATATTTT.

The chain has TRBV7-9 and TRBJ1-5; 10 bases line up with TRBD1. V shed 3 bases and J 5 bases; nucleotides not matched to a gene: 4. In germline, CDR1 is SEHNR, CDR2 FQNEAQ (reference sequence). CDR3 length equals 15 residues. The CDR3 DNA follows: TGTGCCAGCAGCTTCGGGACAGGGGTGGATCAGCCCCAGCATTTT. This codes for CASSFGTGVDQPQHF.

The CDR3 nucleotides are TGTGCCAGCACCGAAGGGCTAGCGGGGCCATACGAGCAGTACTTC. Protein: CASTEGLAGPYEQYF. J is TRBJ2-7 and V is TRBV6-1; TRBD2 aligns across 9 bases. This CDR3 spans 15 amino acids. V shed 7 bases, J shed 4 bases, and the junction held 11 bases outside the gene matches. Germline V gene data show CDR1 as MNHNS and CDR2 as SASEGT.

The chain carries TRBV30 and TRBJ2-7; perhaps TRBD2 as D (5 bases). CDR3 length: 14 amino acids. V shed 2 bases and J shed 0 bases, with 11 bases lying between them. In germline, CDR1 is GTSNPN, CDR2 SVGIG (reference sequence). This CDR3 is CAWSKPGSSYEQYF. CDR3 DNA sequence: TGTGCCTGGAGTAAACCGGGGAGCTCCTACGAGCAGTACTTC.

V and J are TRBV30 and TRBJ1-1; 7 nucleotides match TRBD1. The V segment lost 3 bases and the J segment 4 bases; nucleotides outside the gene matches: 14. The CDR3 spans 16 residues. Looked up from germline, CDR1 is GTSNPN and CDR2 is SVGIG (reference sequence). DNA of the CDR3: TGTGCCTGGAGGCCCACTTTTGGCAGGGGGGGCACTGAAGCTTTCTTT. Translating gives CAWRPTFGRGGTEAFF.

This rearrangement joins TRBV19 to TRBJ2-5, with unresolved D. This CDR3 has 15 amino acids. CDR1 LNHDA and CDR2 SQIVND come from the germline V gene (reference sequence). Deletions cut 4 bases from V and 5 bases from J, with 17 bases between. CDR3 sequence reads: CASSTFSQLFETQYF. CDR3 nucleotides: TGTGCCAGTAGTACGTTTTCACAGCTTTTCGAGACCCAGTACTTC.

The rearrangement links TRBV18 to TRBJ1-1; unclear D gene. The germline V gene encodes CDR1 KGHSH and CDR2 LQKENI. CDR3 size: 15 residues. The germline V and J ends were trimmed by 1 base and 1 base, with 10 bases remaining between them. The CDR3 nucleotides read TGTGCCAGCTCACCACAGACGGGCAGGAACACTGAAGCTTTCTTT. This encodes CASSPQTGRNTEAFF.

This chain uses TRBV11-1 with TRBJ1-4; D is unclear. Per germline, CDR1 SGHAT and CDR2 FQDESV (reference sequence). Trimming removed 0 bases from V and 8 bases from J, with 10 bases in between. This CDR3 spans 14 amino acids. The CDR3 loop is CASSLAREGEKLFF. Written as DNA, the CDR3 is TGTGCCAGCAGCTTAGCGCGGGAAGGCGAAAAACTGTTTTTT. The full variable domain, with the rest looked up from reference TRBV11-1 and TRBJ1-4, is EAEVAQSPRYKITEKSQAVAFWCDPISGHATLYWYRQILGQGPELLVQFQDESVVDDSQLPKDRFSAERLKGVDSTLKIQPAELGDSAMYLCASSLAREGEKLFFGSGTQLSVL.

Remarks on this clone: An end of the junction does not agree with germline; a read error may underlie this. V gene TRBV2 combines with J gene TRBJ1-2; D uncertain. The V gene's germline CDR1 is SNHLY and CDR2 FYNNEI. There are 15 residues in the CDR3. Here the CDR3 DNA reads TGTGCCGGCAGTGAAGGGCACGGGGTATTGGATGGCTACACCTTC. It is translated as CAGSEGHGVLDGYTF.

This clone was seen only once. The chain combines TRBV6-1 with TRBJ1-5; D gene uncertain. Germline V gene lookup returns CDR1 MNHNS and CDR2 SASEGT. V shed 0 bases and J shed 7 bases, with 10 bases lying between them. This CDR3 is built from 14 residues. DNA for the CDR3: TGTGCCAGCAGTGAAGCAGTATGGGGACAGCCCCAGCATTTT. Translated: CASSEAVWGQPQHF.

The chain joins TRBV4-1 to TRBJ2-1; 11 bases are shared with TRBD2. The CDR3 loop spans 16 amino acids. V shed 3 bases and J 5 bases; nucleotides not matched to a gene: 6. Germline loops: CDR1 MGHRA, CDR2 YSYEKL. In nucleotides, the CDR3 is TGCGCCAGCAGCCATGTACTAGCGGGGGCCAACAATGAGCAGTTCTTC. Its translation is CASSHVLAGANNEQFF.

The genes are TRBV2 and TRBJ2-1; D might be TRBD2 (6 bases). CDR1 and CDR2 from the germline V gene are SNHLY and FYNNEI. The CDR3 is made up of 11 amino acids. The CDR3 region is CVSRAGNEQFF. The CDR3, as DNA: TGTGTTTCCCGAGCGGGCAATGAGCAGTTCTTC.

The chain recombines TRBV10-1 with TRBJ2-1; 7 bases fit TRBD2. Per germline, CDR1 WNHNN and CDR2 SYGVQD (reference sequence). The length of the CDR3 is 16 residues. The V gene end was trimmed by 3 bases and the J gene end by 7 bases; junction bases not matched to a gene: 12. DNA of the CDR3: TGCGCCAGCAGTGAAGGGTCGGGCGGGAGTATTAATGAGCAGTTCTTC. Protein: CASSEGSGGSINEQFF.

The chain couples TRBV6-5 to TRBJ1-1, with a possible D match to TRBD1 (5 bases). V was trimmed by 2 bases and J by 5 bases, leaving 15 bases between them. The germline gives CDR1 MNHEY, CDR2 SVGAGI. The length of the CDR3 is 15 residues. The CDR3 loop reads CASSYEEGRRTEAFF. The CDR3 bases are TGTGCCAGCAGTTACGAAGAGGGGCGGAGGACTGAAGCTTTCTTT.

The V and J genes are TRBV9 and TRBJ2-3, with D tentatively TRBD1 or TRBD2 (6 bases each). With 6 bases removed from V and 0 bases from J, the gap between germline ends came to 14 bases. Germline values: CDR1 SGDLS, CDR2 YYNGEE. The CDR3 contains 15 residues. CDR3 region: CASTPVGGSTDTQYF. The DNA for the CDR3 is TGTGCCAGCACCCCAGTGGGGGGCAGCACAGATACGCAGTATTTT.

This chain links TRBV7-2 with TRBJ1-3; D gene unclear. Germline CDR1 reads SGHTA; CDR2 reads FQGNSA. Trimming stripped 5 bases from V and 8 bases from J, with 10 bases between. This CDR3 spans 12 amino acids. This CDR3 reads CASSPTGHTIYF. DNA of the CDR3: TGTGCCAGCAGCCCCACGGGTCACACCATATATTTT.

The chain joins TRBV5-1 to TRBJ2-2; TRBD1 matches 9 bases. V shed 4 bases and J 5 bases; nucleotides not matched to a gene: 3. CDR1 SGHRS and CDR2 YFSETQ come from the germline V gene. The CDR3 loop spans 14 amino acids. CDR3 nucleotides: TGCGCCAGCAGCGAGGGACAGGGTACCGGGGAGCTGTTTTTT. Translating it yields CASSEGQGTGELFF.

This clone was counted a few times. This chain links TRBV2 with TRBJ2-1; the match to TRBD1 covers 8 bases. The CDR3 length is 15 residues. V lost 6 bases, J lost 6 bases, and 10 bases stayed unmatched. Germline V gene data show CDR1 as SNHLY and CDR2 as FYNNEI. As DNA, the CDR3 is TGTGCCAGCAGAGAACAGGGGGTAGAGGGCAATGAGCAGTTCTTC. Its translation is CASREQGVEGNEQFF.